This T cell receptor (beta chain) originates from a study of cytomegalovirus exposure and HLA in healthy donors. About the research overall: Approximately 81% of roughly 430 genotyped donors fell in the Caucasian-associated ancestry cluster.

Comment on this clone: Antigen: not known.

Study-level findings and limits: A cluster of highly shared sequence variants was likely a sequencing artifact. With later analysis, a missense DCLRE1C variant became linked to TCR beta V- and J-gene trimming.

PCR amplification relied on 60 Vbeta primers (plus 13 Jbeta primers). The table came from immunoSEQ multiplex PCR; TCRdb's copy has only in-frame clones and leaves some out. The repertoire holds about 100,000 clones, 60% to 75% seen once, with 8% to 13% in the top ten. J was trimmed by 4 bases and V by 1 base; bases with no gene match: 5. The CDR3 contains 16 residues. Germline CDR1 LNHDA, CDR2 SQIVND (reference sequence). The clonotype originates from a man over 45 in good health and CMV-seronegative. V is TRBV19 and J is TRBJ1-5, with 9 bases that match TRBD1. Sequenced: PBMCs. CDR3 sequence reads: CASSIGSGTGNQPQHF. The CDR3 DNA sequence: TGTGCCAGTAGTATAGGATCAGGGACAGGGAATCAGCCCCAGCATTTT. The full variable domain, rest sourced from reference TRBV19 and TRBJ1-5, is DGGITQSPKYLFRKEGQNVTLSCEQNLNHDAMYWYRQDPGQGLRLIYYSQIVNDFQKGDIAEGYSVSREKKESFPLTVTSAQKNPTAFYLCASSIGSGTGNQPQHFGDGTRLSIL.